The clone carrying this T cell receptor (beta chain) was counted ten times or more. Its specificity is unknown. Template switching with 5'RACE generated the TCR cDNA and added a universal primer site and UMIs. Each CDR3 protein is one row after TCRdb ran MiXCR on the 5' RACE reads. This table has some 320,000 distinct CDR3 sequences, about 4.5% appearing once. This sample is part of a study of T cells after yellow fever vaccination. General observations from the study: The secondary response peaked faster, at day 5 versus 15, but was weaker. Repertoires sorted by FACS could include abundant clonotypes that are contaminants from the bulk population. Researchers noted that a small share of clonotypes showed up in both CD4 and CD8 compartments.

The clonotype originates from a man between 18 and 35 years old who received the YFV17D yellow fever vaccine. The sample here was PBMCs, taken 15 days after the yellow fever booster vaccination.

Here the CDR3 DNA reads TGCAGTGCGAGACAGGGGGCGGGCTATGGCTACACCTTC. It is translated as CSARQGAGYGYTF. This chain links TRBV20-1 with TRBJ1-2; TRBD1 aligns across 10 bases. Germline V gene lookup returns CDR1 DFQATT and CDR2 SNEGSKA (reference sequence). J lost 4 bases, V lost 6 bases, and 5 bases had no gene match. This CDR3 has 13 residues.